This T cell receptor (beta chain) emerged from a study of tumor-infiltrating lymphocytes in primary liver carcinoma. The researchers obtained blood RNA from unsorted whole blood and also extracted germline DNA. The CDR3 is 14 residues long. Germline assignment: CDR1 ENHRY and CDR2 SYGVKD. Making TCR beta cDNA involved around 510 ng total RNA and a constant-region primer. Researchers made the TCR beta libraries by running three nested multiplex PCR rounds with slightly modified ARM-PCR. A C-beta reverse primer was combined with TRBV1-TRBV30 forward primers in the first two PCR rounds, and each round had 9 to 10 cycles. TCRdb reprocessed the multiplex PCR reads with MiXCR, giving one entry per CDR3 protein. The table lists about 320,000 distinct CDR3 sequences, 60% to 80% of them singletons, with 9% to 10% in the top ten. On this clonotype itself: One end of the junction fails to match germline, which may point to a read error.

V is TRBV10-3 and J is TRBJ2-2; 13 positions agree with TRBD2. This TCR was recovered from a man aged 40-55 years with primary liver carcinoma and hepatitis B virus infection. The sequencing input was peripheral blood. CDR3 protein: CDTKGLAGTGELFF. As DNA, the CDR3 is TGTGACACCAAGGGACTAGCGGGGACCGGGGAACTGTTTTTT.